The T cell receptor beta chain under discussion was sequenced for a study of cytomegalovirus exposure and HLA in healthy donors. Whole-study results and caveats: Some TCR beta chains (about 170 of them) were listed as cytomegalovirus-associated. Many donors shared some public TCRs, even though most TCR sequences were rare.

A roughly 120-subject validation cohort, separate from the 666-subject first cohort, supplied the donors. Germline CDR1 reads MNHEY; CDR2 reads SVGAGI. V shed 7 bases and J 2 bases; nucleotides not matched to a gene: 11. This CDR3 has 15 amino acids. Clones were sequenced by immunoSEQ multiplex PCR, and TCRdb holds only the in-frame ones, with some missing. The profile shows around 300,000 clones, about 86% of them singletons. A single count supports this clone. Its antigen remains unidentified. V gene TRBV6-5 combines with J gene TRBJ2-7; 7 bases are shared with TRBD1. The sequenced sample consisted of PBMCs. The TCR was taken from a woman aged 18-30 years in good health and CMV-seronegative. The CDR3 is CASTLPGQAAYEQYF. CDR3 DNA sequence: TGTGCCAGCACTCTGCCCGGACAGGCCGCCTACGAGCAGTACTTC.